Included here is one T cell receptor beta chain sequence, with context. The source of the sample is a study of blood T cell repertoires in COVID-19. Study context: There were acute and convalescent COVID-19 samples, and they came from the United States, Italy and Spain. Nucleic acid was either cDNA or gDNA, and it came from T cells, B-cell-depleted T cells, or PBMCs.

Authors' analysis steps: Cell counts per sample came from amplifying reference gene primers. Measured with immunoSEQ multiplex PCR; TCRdb has only the in-frame clones, and not every one. V, J and clone size are taken as reported in that table, and D and trimming were inferred from the DNA itself. The table has 50,000 or so clones, over 75% seen once. The CDR3 covers 15 residues. V gave up 1 base and J gave up 6 bases, with 13 bases separating them. Germline V gene data show CDR1 as SEHNR and CDR2 as FQNEAQ (reference sequence). This sequence was found in a human donor with active COVID-19. The donor label of this sample is uncertain. This chain uses TRBV7-9 with TRBJ1-5, with a weak D call TRBD1 (5 bases). Material: peripheral blood. The CDR3: CASSLVGGSGQPQHF. CDR3 coding DNA: TGTGCCAGCAGCTTAGTGGGGGGTAGTGGTCAGCCCCAGCATTTT.